This passage covers 32 T cell receptor beta chains from one sample sequenced in a study of blood T cell repertoires in COVID-19 (TCRdb year 2020). The library was obtained by the immunoSEQ multiplex PCR assay. TCRdb carries this immuneACCESS record with in-frame sequences only. Its versions omit some clonotypes, under half of them owing to an unresolved V gene in the studies checked, with the rest unexplained. The sample data list over 100,000 clones, and 75% to 85% of these were observed just once. More than 4.5% of the sample belongs to the ten largest clones. The sequenced sample consisted of peripheral blood. These receptor sequences come from a man aged 60 to 75 with acute or convalescent COVID-19.

The chain uses TRBV7-9 and TRBJ1-4, with a possible D match to TRBD1 (6 bases). This CDR3 contains 15 residues. V lost 5 bases and J lost 5, with 15 bases in between. Germline CDR1 is SEHNR and CDR2 is FQNEAQ (reference sequence). The CDR3 here is CASSVLQGLNEKLFF. In nucleotides, the CDR3 is TGTGCCAGCAGCGTACTGCAGGGGCTAAATGAAAAACTGTTTTTT.

The DNA for the CDR3 is TGCAGCGCCAAGAAGACGACAGGGGGCCCAAATGGCTACACCTTC. It is translated as CSAKKTTGGPNGYTF. The chain employs TRBV29-1 and TRBJ1-2, with 10 bases that match TRBD1. CDR3 size: 15 residues. J lost 6 bases, V lost 7 bases, and 14 bases had no gene match. The germline CDR1 and CDR2 sequences are SQVTM and ANQGSEA. Using reference TRBV29-1 and TRBJ1-2 for the parts outside the CDR3, the full variable domain is SAVISQKPSRDICQRGTSLTIQCQVDSQVTMMFWYRQQPGQSLTLIATANQGSEATYESGFVIDKFPISRPNLTFSTLTVSNMSPEDSSIYLCSAKKTTGGPNGYTFGSGTRLTVV.

This chain uses TRBV3-1 (or the pseudogene TRBV3-2) with TRBJ2-7, with 7 positions matching TRBD2. This CDR3 spans 17 amino acids. The germline CDR1 and CDR2 sequences are LGHDT and YNNKEL (reference sequence). The V gene end was trimmed by 0 bases and the J gene end by 2 bases; junction bases not matched to a gene: 10. CDR3 DNA sequence: TGTGCCAGCAGCCAAGACCCGAAAGCGGGGACTGCCTACGAGCAGTACTTC. Protein: CASSQDPKAGTAYEQYF.

This chain's CDR3 is CASSLSGSAPSSTDTQYF. The CDR3, as DNA: TGCGCCAGCAGCTTAAGCGGGAGTGCACCCTCTAGCACAGATACGCAGTATTTT. The chain carries TRBV5-1 and TRBJ2-3; 8 bases are a match to TRBD2. CDR1 and CDR2 from the germline V gene are SGHRS and YFSETQ. J lost 0 bases, V lost 2 bases, and 11 bases had no gene match. The CDR3 runs 18 residues.

The chain has TRBV28 and TRBJ2-3; D ambiguous. The CDR3 covers 13 residues. The germline V and J ends were trimmed by 5 bases and 8 bases, with 14 bases remaining between them. Germline V gene lookup returns CDR1 MDHEN and CDR2 SYDVKM. The CDR3 nucleotides read TGTGCCAGCAGTCTGTCCCAACTTGGTACGCAGTATTTT. Protein: CASSLSQLGTQYF.

The V gene is TRBV19, the J gene TRBJ1-1; 10 bases match TRBD1. Germline assignment: CDR1 LNHDA and CDR2 SQIVND (reference sequence). The J segment lost 5 bases and the V segment lost 6 bases, leaving 6 bases of the junction unmatched. The length of the CDR3 is 14 residues. Here the CDR3 DNA reads TGTGCCAGTAGCAGAGACAGGGGGCTTACTGAAGCTTTCTTT. This encodes CASSRDRGLTEAFF.

The sample holds a few counts of this clone. The chain joins TRBV18 to TRBJ2-7; weak D call: TRBD2 (7 bases). With 0 bases removed from V and 5 bases from J, the gap between germline ends came to 11 bases. The CDR3 is 14 residues long. The germline gives CDR1 KGHSH, CDR2 LQKENI. The CDR3 region is CASSPPSGGDEQYF. Here the CDR3 DNA reads TGTGCCAGCTCACCACCGTCGGGGGGCGACGAGCAGTACTTC.

This clone was counted between two and nine times. This sequence joins TRBV19 and TRBJ1-4; 7 nucleotides match TRBD1. This CDR3 is 16 amino acids long. Germline loops: CDR1 LNHDA, CDR2 SQIVND (reference sequence). V lost 4 bases, J lost 8 bases, and 13 bases stayed unmatched. The CDR3 here is CASSSPPGQKTEKLFF. The CDR3 DNA sequence: TGTGCCAGTAGTAGCCCCCCGGGACAGAAGACGGAAAAACTGTTTTTT.

The J gene is TRBJ1-2, the V gene TRBV2; D might be TRBD1 (5 bases). V lost 2 bases to trimming and J lost 8 bases, with 15 bases between them. CDR3 length: 14 amino acids. Germline CDR1 reads SNHLY; CDR2 reads FYNNEI. CDR3 coding DNA: TGTGCCAGCAGTGAACCCACAGGTCTGCTAGGCTACACCTTC. Encoded protein: CASSEPTGLLGYTF.

There are a few counts of this clone. V usage is TRBV20-1 and J usage is TRBJ2-5; D gene ambiguous. V gave up 7 bases and J gave up 1 base, with 7 bases separating them. The length of the CDR3 is 11 residues. The germline CDR1 and CDR2 sequences are DFQATT and SNEGSKA (reference sequence). This CDR3 reads CSVQIQETQYF. The CDR3 DNA reads TGCAGTGTACAGATCCAAGAGACCCAGTACTTC.

The chain links TRBV5-6 to TRBJ1-4, with 7 bases matching TRBD1. V trimming: 0 bases; J trimming: 5 bases; junction bases outside the gene matches: 1. The CDR3 has 14 amino acids. Germline V gene data show CDR1 as SGHDT and CDR2 as YYEEEE. The CDR3 bases are TGTGCCAGCAGCTTGGACAGGGGAAATGAAAAACTGTTTTTT. It translates to CASSLDRGNEKLFF.

The CDR3 reads CASSLRQGAFPYEQYF. The CDR3 DNA reads as TGTGCCAGCAGCCTCAGACAGGGGGCCTTCCCCTACGAGCAGTACTTC. The chain combines TRBV11-2 with TRBJ2-7, with TRBD1 identical over 10 bases. Germline assignment: CDR1 SGHAT and CDR2 FQNNGV. The CDR3 has 16 residues. Losses at the gene ends were 5 bases for V and 2 bases for J; bases not matched to a gene: 9. The full variable domain, its missing parts supplied by reference TRBV11-2 and TRBJ2-7, is EAGVAQSPRYKIIEKRQSVAFWCNPISGHATLYWYQQILGQGPKLLIQFQNNGVVDDSQLPKDRFSAERLKGVDSTLKIQPAKLEDSAVYLCASSLRQGAFPYEQYFGPGTRLTVT.

The chain uses TRBV7-2 and TRBJ1-6; possibly TRBD1 for D (6 bases). CDR1 and CDR2 from the germline V gene are SGHTA and FQGNSA. The CDR3 spans 15 residues. Trimming took off 6 bases at V and 1 base at J, with 10 bases between the two ends. CDR3 DNA sequence: TGTGCCAGCAGGGGTCAGGGGTCCTATAATTCACCCCTCCACTTT. Protein product: CASRGQGSYNSPLHF.

The table lists this clone with a count of one. The V and J genes are TRBV5-1 and TRBJ2-1, with 7 positions matching TRBD2. CDR3 size: 15 residues. The germline CDR1 and CDR2 sequences are SGHRS and YFSETQ. V shed 1 base, J shed 8 bases, and the junction held 9 bases outside the gene matches. DNA of the CDR3: TGCGCCAGCAGCTTGATTGGCGGGAGTGGGGATGAGCAGTTCTTC. Protein: CASSLIGGSGDEQFF. The variable domain in full, with the rest retrieved from reference TRBV5-1 and TRBJ2-1, is KAGVTQTPRYLIKTRGQQVTLSCSPISGHRSVSWYQQTPGQGLQFLFEYFSETQRNKGNFPGRFSGRQFSNSRSEMNVSTLELGDSALYLCASSLIGGSGDEQFFGPGTRLTVL.

This clone was picked up a small number of times. This chain connects TRBV10-2 to TRBJ2-2; 14 positions agree with TRBD2. CDR3 length equals 14 residues. V lost 8 bases to trimming and J lost 6 bases; unmatched junction nucleotides: 2. From germline, CDR1 is WSHSY and CDR2 SAAADI. This chain's CDR3 is CASGTSGSAGELFF. As DNA, the CDR3 is TGCGCCAGCGGGACTAGCGGGAGCGCCGGGGAGCTGTTTTTT.

The chain carries TRBV7-8 and TRBJ1-1, with 7 nucleotides matching TRBD1. Per germline, CDR1 SGHVS and CDR2 FQNEAQ. This CDR3 spans 12 amino acids. Unmatched junction bases numbered 3, after V lost 5 bases and J lost 6 bases. The CDR3 protein is CASSLQGAEAFF. The CDR3, as DNA: TGTGCCAGCAGCCTCCAGGGGGCTGAAGCTTTCTTT. The whole variable domain, filled in from reference TRBV7-8 and TRBJ1-1, reads GAGVSQSPRYKVAKRGQDVALRCDPISGHVSLFWYQQALGQGPEFLTYFQNEAQLDKSGLPSDRFFAERPEGSVSTLKIQRTQQEDSAVYLCASSLQGAEAFFGQGTRLTVV.

The V call is TRBV28, the J call TRBJ2-5, with 12 bases that match TRBD2. Trimming took 5 bases from V and 4 from J; bases not matched to a gene: 8. The CDR3 runs 16 residues. The germline gives CDR1 MDHEN, CDR2 SYDVKM. The CDR3 region is CASSTLTSGRSETQYF. The CDR3 DNA follows: TGTGCCAGCAGTACCCTGACTAGCGGGAGATCAGAGACCCAGTACTTC.

Concerning this clone itself: Other DNA variants within this sample encode the same CDR3. The chain employs TRBV20-1 and TRBJ2-3; a possible D gene is TRBD1 (6 bases). Germline loops: CDR1 DFQATT, CDR2 SNEGSKA (reference sequence). The CDR3 consists of 14 residues. Between the trimmed V and J ends, which lost 3 bases and 2 bases, there was a span of 12 bases. In nucleotides, the CDR3 is TGCAGTGCTAGTTTGGGGGCGGACACAGATACGCAGTATTTT. Translated: CSASLGADTDTQYF.

The CDR3 coding sequence is TGTGCCAGCAGCATTCGGACTAGCGCAGATACGCAGTATTTT. Its protein is CASSIRTSADTQYF. V and J are TRBV21-1 and TRBJ2-3; TRBD2 is the table's D call and was not checked against the DNA. TRBV21-1 is deemed a pseudogene. This CDR3 is built from 14 residues.

The CDR3 loop is CASSLRATGTYNEQFF. The CDR3 region has the DNA TGCGCCAGCAGCTTGAGGGCGACAGGGACCTACAATGAGCAGTTCTTC. The gene calls are TRBV5-1 and TRBJ2-1; 7 nucleotides align to TRBD1. Germline V gene data show CDR1 as SGHRS and CDR2 as YFSETQ. Germline trimming cut 1 base from V and 2 bases from J; bases unmatched to any gene: 6. This CDR3 is 16 amino acids long.

The chain uses TRBV19 and TRBJ2-1, with D perhaps matching TRBD2 (6 bases). This CDR3 region has 14 residues. V was trimmed by 1 base and J by 5 bases, leaving 9 bases between them. Germline CDR1 LNHDA, CDR2 SQIVND (reference sequence). CDR3: CASSIGVADNEQFF. The CDR3 nucleotides read TGTGCCAGTAGTATAGGGGTAGCGGACAATGAGCAGTTCTTC.

This chain joins TRBV18 and TRBJ1-2; TRBD1 is a possible D gene (5 bases). The length of the CDR3 is 14 residues. Deletions cut 6 bases from V and 3 bases from J, with 14 bases between. Germline CDR1 reads KGHSH; CDR2 reads LQKENI. The CDR3 DNA is TGTGCCAGCTCGCGAGAAAGGGGCGACTATGGCTACACCTTC. Translated: CASSRERGDYGYTF.

V usage is TRBV7-3 and J usage is TRBJ1-6, with D maybe TRBD1 (5 bases). The CDR3 runs 15 residues. Germline V CDR1 and CDR2: SGHTA, FQGTGA. Trimming removed 2 bases from V and 7 bases from J, with 12 bases in between. The CDR3 DNA reads TGTGCCAGCAGCTTACGCGGGACCTTCAATTCACCCCTCCACTTT. Protein product: CASSLRGTFNSPLHF.

The gene calls are TRBV11-2 and TRBJ2-3, with TRBD2 matching over 10 bases. Per germline, CDR1 SGHAT and CDR2 FQNNGV. The CDR3 totals 16 residues. Unmatched junction bases numbered 8, after V lost 3 bases and J lost 5 bases. The DNA for the CDR3 is TGTGCCAGCAGCTTTCGGGCTAGCGGGAGTGGAGATACGCAGTATTTT. As protein: CASSFRASGSGDTQYF.

The chain employs TRBV5-8 and TRBJ1-2; 7 bases agree with TRBD1. The germline V gene encodes CDR1 SGHTS and CDR2 YDEGEE. This CDR3 is 14 amino acids long. V dropped 6 bases and J dropped 8; count of bases not matched to a gene: 13. The CDR3 nucleotides are TGTGCCAGCATCTTTGGCCCGACAGGGCGCGGCTACACCTTC. It yields the protein CASIFGPTGRGYTF.

The chain uses TRBV5-5 and TRBJ1-3, with TRBD1 identical over 8 bases. Germline CDR1 and CDR2: SGHKS and YYEKEE (reference sequence). Losses at the gene ends were 0 bases for V and 2 bases for J; bases not matched to a gene: 1. The CDR3 runs 15 residues. The CDR3 loop is CASSLEDRAGNTIYF. The DNA of the CDR3 is TGTGCCAGCAGCTTGGAGGACAGGGCTGGAAACACCATATATTTT.

The chain couples TRBV27 to TRBJ2-5, with D possibly being TRBD2 (6 bases). The germline V gene encodes CDR1 MNHEY and CDR2 SMNVEV (reference sequence). The V and J ends lost 6 bases and 6 bases respectively, with 20 bases between them. The CDR3 runs 15 residues. The CDR3 DNA follows: TGTGCCAGCAGCCTTGGGGGAGGAGGGACGAAGACCCAGTACTTC. Its protein is CASSLGGGGTKTQYF.

This rearrangement joins TRBV9 to TRBJ1-3; tentatively, D is TRBD1 (6 bases). Germline values: CDR1 SGDLS, CDR2 YYNGEE. The CDR3 is 15 amino acids. Trimming took off 4 bases at V and 0 bases at J, with 11 bases between the two ends. CDR3: CASSSGGYSGNTIYF. CDR3 coding DNA: TGTGCCAGCAGCTCGGGGGGCTACTCTGGAAACACCATATATTTT.

The chain joins TRBV9 to TRBJ2-1; 7 positions match TRBD2. This CDR3 spans 15 amino acids. Germline V gene lookup returns CDR1 SGDLS and CDR2 YYNGEE. The ends lost 4 bases at V and 7 bases at J; junction bases unmatched: 11. CDR3: CASSPGTTPGNEQFF. The DNA of the CDR3 is TGTGCCAGCAGCCCCGGGACTACCCCTGGGAATGAGCAGTTCTTC.

The chain couples TRBV12-3 or TRBV12-4 to TRBJ1-6; D gene uncertain. With 3 bases removed from V and 7 bases from J, the gap between germline ends came to 4 bases. CDR3 length: 12 amino acids. The CDR3 region is CASSLENSPLHF. CDR3 DNA sequence: TGTGCCAGCAGTTTGGAGAATTCACCCCTCCACTTT.

This clone came up a few times. The rearrangement links TRBV9 to TRBJ1-3; maybe TRBD1 (6 bases). Germline V gene data show CDR1 as SGDLS and CDR2 as YYNGEE. CDR3 length equals 17 residues. Trimming removed 4 bases from V and 1 base from J, with 18 bases in between. The CDR3 region is CASSPSGADLSGNTIYF. CDR3 DNA: TGTGCCAGCAGCCCCTCAGGGGCAGACCTGTCTGGAAACACCATATATTTT.

The V call is TRBV5-6, the J call TRBJ1-2; weak D call: TRBD1 (6 bases). Germline CDR1 reads SGHDT; CDR2 reads YYEEEE. Trimming removed 2 bases from V and 4 bases from J, with 9 bases in between. The CDR3 sequence is 13 residues long. The CDR3 here is CASSFTQGYGYTF. In DNA, the CDR3 is TGTGCCAGCAGCTTTACACAGGGCTATGGCTACACCTTC.